The sequence of this TCR beta chain was determined in a study of CD8+CD57+ T cells in acquired aplastic anemia. Looking at the study overall: An average of 3.2 ug of DNA was obtained from sorted CD4+ and CD8+ cells.

Germline V gene data show CDR1 as SGHRS and CDR2 as YFSETQ. V was cut by 4 bases and J by 2 bases, with 4 bases left in between. The CDR3 spans 12 residues. Profiling of TCR beta VDJ combinations and CDR3 sequences used genomic DNA as template. TCRdb recomputed calls from the reads with MiXCR, one row per CDR3 protein. Among 120,000 or so distinct CDR3 sequences, 30% to 45% were seen once, and the ten largest hold about 2.4%. Patients chosen for sequencing had shown CD8+CD57+ cell expansion by flow cytometry. This clonotype was observed at least ten times. The sequenced sample consisted of sorted CD4+, CD8+, or CD8+CD57+ T cells (not recorded which) from PBMCs. The rearrangement uses TRBV5-1 and TRBJ1-3; D is unclear. The TCR comes from a human donor with aplastic anemia. The CDR3 sequence is CASSPAGNTIYF. CDR3 in DNA: TGCGCCAGCAGCCCCGCTGGAAACACCATATATTTT.